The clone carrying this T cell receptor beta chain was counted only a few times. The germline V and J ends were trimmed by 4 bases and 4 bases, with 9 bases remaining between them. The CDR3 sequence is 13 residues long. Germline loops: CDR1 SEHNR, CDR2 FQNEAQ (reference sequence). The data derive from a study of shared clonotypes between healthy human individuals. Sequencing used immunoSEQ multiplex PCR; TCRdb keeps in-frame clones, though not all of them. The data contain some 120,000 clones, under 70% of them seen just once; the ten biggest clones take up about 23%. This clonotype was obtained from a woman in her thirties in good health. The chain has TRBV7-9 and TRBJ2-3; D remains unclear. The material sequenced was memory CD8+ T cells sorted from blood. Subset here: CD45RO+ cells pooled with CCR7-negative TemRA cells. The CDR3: CASSSGWADTQYF. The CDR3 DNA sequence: TGTGCCAGCAGCTCGGGTTGGGCAGATACGCAGTATTTT.